One sample yielded the 19 T cell receptor beta chains listed below, sequenced in a study of beta chain features in type 1 diabetes. Study-wide results and caveats: Type 1 diabetes patients had moderately but significantly shorter TCRB CDR3s in all four CD4+ subsets.

For these TCRs, the target antigens are not known. The sequenced template was cDNA made from the entire isolated RNA. Assay used: immunoSEQ multiplex PCR; TCRdb lists only in-frame clones, some missing. This repertoire shows roughly 300,000 clones, roughly an eighth found once; its top ten account for roughly 0.018%. Sequencing was carried out using naive CD4+ T cells from blood. The receptors were sampled from a man aged 25-40 years with type 1 diabetes.

The chain has TRBV28 and TRBJ1-1; unclear D gene. In germline, CDR1 is MDHEN, CDR2 SYDVKM. V was trimmed by 2 bases and J by 0 bases, leaving 10 bases between them. There are 15 residues in the CDR3. The CDR3 spells CASSLPGNLNTEAFF. The DNA of the CDR3 is TGTGCCAGCAGTTTACCGGGAAACCTGAACACTGAAGCTTTCTTT.

This clone was counted a few times. The V gene is TRBV18, the J gene TRBJ1-1, with D maybe TRBD1 (5 bases). This CDR3 is 15 amino acids long. Germline V CDR1 and CDR2: KGHSH, LQKENI. Trimming pared 1 base from V and 4 bases from J, leaving 13 bases between. The CDR3 nucleotides read TGTGCCAGCTCACCACAGAATACCGGGGGCACTGAAGCTTTCTTT. Its protein product is CASSPQNTGGTEAFF.

This clone occurred a few times. The rearrangement joins TRBV5-1 to TRBJ2-2; weak D call: TRBD2 (6 bases). Germline V gene sequence: CDR1 SGHRS, CDR2 YFSETQ. Trimming cost V 4 bases and J 1 base, with 17 bases left between them. The CDR3 sequence is 17 residues long. The CDR3 DNA reads as TGCGCCAGCAGCCTATCTGCTCACGGGGGGAACACCGGGGAGCTGTTTTTT. This encodes CASSLSAHGGNTGELFF.

The chain joins TRBV21-1 to TRBJ2-1; the table's D call TRBD1 went unverified against the DNA. TRBV21-1 is designated a pseudogene. CDR3 size: 16 residues. The CDR3 DNA reads TGTGCCAGTCAAATCCGGGACAGGGAACCCTACAATGAGCAGTTCTTC. The encoded protein is CASQIRDREPYNEQFF.

Worth noting for this clone: Distinct nucleotide sequences in the sample also encode this CDR3. The rearrangement uses TRBV19 and TRBJ2-7; the D gene is possibly TRBD2 (6 bases). Germline CDR1 LNHDA, CDR2 SQIVND (reference sequence). The CDR3 sequence is 13 residues long. Between the trimmed V and J ends, which lost 4 bases and 2 bases, there was a span of 9 bases. Written as DNA, the CDR3 is TGTGCCAGTAGTACGGGACTTGCCTACGAGCAGTACTTC. It encodes CASSTGLAYEQYF. The whole variable domain, remainder taken from reference TRBV19 and TRBJ2-7, is DGGITQSPKYLFRKEGQNVTLSCEQNLNHDAMYWYRQDPGQGLRLIYYSQIVNDFQKGDIAEGYSVSREKKESFPLTVTSAQKNPTAFYLCASSTGLAYEQYFGPGTRLTVT.

The chain combines TRBV5-1 with TRBJ1-2; 10 positions match TRBD1. The CDR3 spans 14 residues. V lost 6 bases, J lost 5 bases, and 7 bases stayed unmatched. Germline V lookup: CDR1 SGHRS, CDR2 YFSETQ. CDR3 region: CASKSGQGSYGYTF. In nucleotides, the CDR3 is TGCGCCAGCAAATCGGGACAGGGGTCTTATGGCTACACCTTC.

This clone was counted only a few times. The chain couples TRBV18 to TRBJ1-1; no definite D call. Germline V gene data show CDR1 as KGHSH and CDR2 as LQKENI. Between the trimmed V and J ends, which lost 6 bases and 1 base, there was a span of 12 bases. This CDR3 is built from 14 residues. CDR3: CASSVRSRNTEAFF. CDR3 bases: TGTGCCAGCTCCGTCAGGTCTCGGAACACTGAAGCTTTCTTT.

The V and J genes are TRBV9 and TRBJ1-5, with D uncertain. Trimming cost V 3 bases and J 7 bases, with 8 bases left between them. The CDR3 is made up of 12 amino acids. Germline-derived CDR1 and CDR2 are SGDLS and YYNGEE. In DNA form, the CDR3 reads TGTGCCAGCAGCGATGGCTCCCAGCCCCAGCATTTT. This encodes CASSDGSQPQHF.

The chain uses TRBV7-2 and TRBJ2-7; TRBD2 might be the D (6 bases). With 4 bases removed from V and 3 bases from J, the gap between germline ends came to 13 bases. CDR1 is SGHTA and CDR2 is FQGNSA in the germline V gene. This CDR3 has 14 amino acids. The CDR3 here is CASSSLGLRYEQYF. CDR3 DNA: TGTGCCAGCAGCTCCCTAGGACTACGCTACGAGCAGTACTTC.

The rearrangement links TRBV5-1 to TRBJ2-7; possible D gene TRBD2, 6 bases. V lost 7 bases to trimming and J lost 5 bases, with 13 bases between them. Germline V CDR1 and CDR2: SGHRS, YFSETQ. The CDR3 has 12 amino acids. This CDR3 is CASRRGFDEQYF. The CDR3 nucleotides are TGCGCCAGCCGCCGGGGGTTCGACGAGCAGTACTTC.

The rearrangement joins TRBV2 to TRBJ2-3, with 11 bases matching TRBD2. The CDR3 covers 15 residues. Germline CDR1 reads SNHLY; CDR2 reads FYNNEI. J lost 5 bases, V lost 7 bases, and 8 bases had no gene match. For the CDR3, the DNA is TGTGCCAGCAATACCCTAGCGGGAGGCGAAGATACGCAGTATTTT. This sequence encodes CASNTLAGGEDTQYF.

This clone has more than one count but fewer than ten. This chain links TRBV5-6 with TRBJ2-1; possibly TRBD2 for D (6 bases). CDR1 is SGHDT, CDR2 YYEEEE, per germline. This CDR3 contains 13 residues. The V gene lost 4 bases and the J gene lost 7 bases, with 12 bases spanning the gap. The CDR3 loop is CASSLTSPNEQFF. CDR3 in DNA: TGTGCCAGCAGCCTAACTAGCCCGAATGAGCAGTTCTTC.

CDR3 sequence reads: CASSLAGQNTEAFF. The CDR3, as DNA: TGCGCCAGCAGCTTGGCCGGACAGAACACTGAAGCTTTCTTT. The rearrangement uses TRBV5-1 and TRBJ1-1, with a possible D match to TRBD1 (5 bases). The germline V gene encodes CDR1 SGHRS and CDR2 YFSETQ. The ends were cut back, 0 bases at V and 1 base at J, with 7 bases in the middle. The CDR3 has 14 amino acids.

The chain links TRBV4-2 to TRBJ1-4; D unclear. This CDR3 comprises 15 residues. CDR1 is LGHNA and CDR2 is YNFKEQ in the germline V gene. Trimming stripped 4 bases from V and 6 bases from J, with 15 bases between. The CDR3 reads CASSRVGLSDEKLFF. As DNA, the CDR3 is TGTGCCAGCAGCCGCGTCGGACTAAGTGATGAAAAACTGTTTTTT.

This chain joins TRBV30 and TRBJ2-7; TRBD1 agrees at 12 bases. Germline V gene data show CDR1 as GTSNPN and CDR2 as SVGIG (reference sequence). J lost 7 bases, V lost 0 bases, and 7 bases had no gene match. This CDR3 has 15 amino acids. CDR3 residues: CAWSVGTGGSEEQYF. CDR3 in DNA: TGTGCCTGGAGTGTGGGGACAGGGGGCTCGGAAGAGCAGTACTTC.

This clone was recorded a few times. The CDR3, as DNA: TGTGCCTGGGTGAAGACAGGCCAAGAGACCCAGTACTTC. It specifies CAWVKTGQETQYF. This chain links TRBV30 with TRBJ2-5; tentatively, D is TRBD1 (6 bases). The V and J ends lost 5 bases and 1 base respectively, with 11 bases between them. Germline values: CDR1 GTSNPN, CDR2 SVGIG (reference sequence). This CDR3 has 13 amino acids. Variable domain in full (rest from reference TRBV30 and TRBJ2-5): SQTIHQWPATLVQPVGSPLSLECTVEGTSNPNLYWYRQAAGRGLQLLFYSVGIGQISSEVPQNLSASRPQDRQFILSSKKLLLSDSGFYLCAWVKTGQETQYFGPGTRLLVL.

This clone occurred a few times. This chain joins TRBV28 and TRBJ2-7, with D maybe TRBD1 (6 bases). The CDR3 is 11 residues long. Germline V gene sequence: CDR1 MDHEN, CDR2 SYDVKM. Between the trimmed V and J ends, which lost 9 bases and 4 bases, there was a span of 10 bases. CDR3 loop: CASRTVYEQYF. DNA for the CDR3: TGTGCCAGTAGGACAGTTTACGAGCAGTACTTC.

A remark on this clone: This CDR3 is also generated by other DNA sequences in the sample. V gene TRBV6-5 combines with J gene TRBJ1-2; D remains unclear. Trimming cost V 1 base and J 4 bases, with 7 bases left between them. The CDR3 has 13 residues. Per germline, CDR1 MNHEY and CDR2 SVGAGI. In DNA, the CDR3 is TGTGCCAGCAGTTACTTTAGATTCTATGGCTACACCTTC. This sequence encodes CASSYFRFYGYTF.

This chain links TRBV11-2 with TRBJ2-1, with 9 bases lining up with TRBD1. The germline CDR1 and CDR2 sequences are SGHAT and FQNNGV. V lost 4 bases to trimming and J lost 4 bases; unmatched junction nucleotides: 2. CDR3 length equals 14 residues. The CDR3 reads CASSSGQGYNEQFF. The CDR3, as DNA: TGTGCCAGCAGCTCGGGACAGGGATACAATGAGCAGTTCTTC.